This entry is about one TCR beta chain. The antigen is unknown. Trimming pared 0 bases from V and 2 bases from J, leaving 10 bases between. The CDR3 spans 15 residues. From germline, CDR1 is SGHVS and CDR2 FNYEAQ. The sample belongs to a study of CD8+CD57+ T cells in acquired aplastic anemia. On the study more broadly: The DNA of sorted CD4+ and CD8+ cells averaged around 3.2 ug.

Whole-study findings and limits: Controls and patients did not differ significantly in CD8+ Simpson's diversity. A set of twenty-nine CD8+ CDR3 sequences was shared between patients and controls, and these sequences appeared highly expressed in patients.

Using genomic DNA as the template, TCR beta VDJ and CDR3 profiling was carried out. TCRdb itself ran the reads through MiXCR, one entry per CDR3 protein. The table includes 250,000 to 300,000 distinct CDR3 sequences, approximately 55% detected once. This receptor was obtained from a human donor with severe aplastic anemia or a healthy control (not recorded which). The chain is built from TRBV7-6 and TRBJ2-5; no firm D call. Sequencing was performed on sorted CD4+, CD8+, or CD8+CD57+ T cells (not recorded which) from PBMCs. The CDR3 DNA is TGTGCCAGCAGCTTAGCGCTCTGGCGACAAGAGACCCAGTACTTC. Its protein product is CASSLALWRQETQYF.